This TCR beta chain was recorded in a study of shared clonotypes between healthy human individuals. The study, taken as a whole, reports: Generally, naive subsets came out with larger estimated richness than memory subsets.

Repertoires were generated with immunoSEQ multiplex PCR, while TCRdb's copy carries only in-frame clones and drops some. There are approximately 640,000 clones in the sample; approximately 79% occur only once, and around 2% lies in the top ten. A note on this clone: What it binds is not known.

The V end lost 0 bases, the J end lost 1 base, and 19 bases lay between the germline ends. CDR3 length: 19 amino acids. Germline assignment: CDR1 LNHNV and CDR2 YYDKDF (reference sequence). Sequenced input: memory CD4+ T cells sorted from blood. The subset here: CD45RA-negative fraction. The chain carries TRBV15 and TRBJ2-1; tentative D call: TRBD1 (5 bases). The sequence came from a woman in her twenties or thirties in good health. The CDR3 is CATSRERLSPGRSYNEQFF. The CDR3 DNA reads TGTGCCACCAGCAGAGAAAGGCTCTCGCCAGGGCGGTCCTACAATGAGCAGTTCTTC.